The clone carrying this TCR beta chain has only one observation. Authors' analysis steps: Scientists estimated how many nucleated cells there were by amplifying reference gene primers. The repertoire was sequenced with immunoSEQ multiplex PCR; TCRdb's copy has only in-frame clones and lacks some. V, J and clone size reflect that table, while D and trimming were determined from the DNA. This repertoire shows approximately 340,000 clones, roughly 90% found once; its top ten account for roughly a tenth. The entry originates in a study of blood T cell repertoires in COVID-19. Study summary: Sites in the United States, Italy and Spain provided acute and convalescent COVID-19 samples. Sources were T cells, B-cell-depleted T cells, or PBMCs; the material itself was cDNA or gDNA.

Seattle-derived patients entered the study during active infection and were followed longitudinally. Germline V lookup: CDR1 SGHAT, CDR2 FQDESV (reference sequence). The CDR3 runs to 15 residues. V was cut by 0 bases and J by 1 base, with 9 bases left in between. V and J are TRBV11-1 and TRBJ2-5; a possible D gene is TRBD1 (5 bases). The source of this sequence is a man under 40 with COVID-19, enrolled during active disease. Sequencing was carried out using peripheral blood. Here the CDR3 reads CASSLAQVAQETQYF. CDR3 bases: TGTGCCAGCAGCTTAGCACAGGTAGCCCAAGAGACCCAGTACTTC.